This T cell receptor (beta chain) came from a study of neoadjuvant anti-PD-1 for oral cavity cancer. Method: immunoSEQ multiplex PCR; TCRdb's copy keeps in-frame clones and lacks some. The repertoire has over 60,000 clones, around 85% of them found once; the top ten carry around 2.8%. Trimming left V 1 base short and J 0 bases short, with 10 bases between. There are 16 residues in the CDR3. Germline CDR1 KGHSH, CDR2 LQKENI. Time point indicated: after neoadjuvant nivolumab, at surgical resection. The sample in question was PBMCs, obtained after nivolumab (anti-PD-1) treatment. This receptor was taken from a person aged 35 to 85 with oral cavity squamous cell carcinoma. V usage is TRBV18 and J usage is TRBJ1-3; D is ambiguous. The CDR3 protein is CASSPLRVPSGNTIYF. The CDR3 DNA reads TGTGCCAGCTCACCACTGAGGGTTCCCTCTGGAAACACCATATATTTT.